The 30 T cell receptor beta chains reported below all come from one sample, sequenced in a study of cytomegalovirus exposure and HLA in healthy donors. 60 Vbeta and 13 Jbeta primers were used in PCR. The data were produced by immunoSEQ multiplex PCR, yet TCRdb's version contains in-frame clones alone and is incomplete. This sample has roughly 150,000 clones; around three quarters occur once, and the top ten carry 3.1%. Source material: PBMCs. The receptors here all came from a male donor in good health and CMV-seronegative.

The chain links TRBV10-3 to TRBJ2-1, with D perhaps TRBD2 (5 bases). V lost 6 bases and J 2 bases, leaving 11 bases between the germline ends. This CDR3 contains 14 residues. Germline CDR1 reads ENHRY; CDR2 reads SYGVKD. For the CDR3, the DNA is TGTGCCATCAGGCGAGCGGATCCCTACAATGAGCAGTTCTTC. It specifies CAIRRADPYNEQFF.

The sample holds a few counts of this clone. This chain connects TRBV27 to TRBJ2-5; 7 bases fit TRBD1. This CDR3 comprises 15 residues. Germline values: CDR1 MNHEY, CDR2 SMNVEV (reference sequence). The V gene end was trimmed by 6 bases and the J gene end by 1 base; junction bases not matched to a gene: 8. CDR3 bases: TGTGCCAGCAGAAAAGGACAGGCCCCCCAAGAGACCCAGTACTTC. Amino acids: CASRKGQAPQETQYF.

In this sample, this clone turned up a few times. The chain couples TRBV9 to TRBJ2-2; 10 bases agree with TRBD1. The V segment lost 4 bases and the J segment 2 bases; nucleotides outside the gene matches: 5. Germline-derived CDR1 and CDR2 are SGDLS and YYNGEE. The CDR3 spans 16 residues. CDR3 in amino acids: CASSFGTGDNTGELFF. CDR3 nucleotides: TGTGCCAGCAGCTTTGGGACAGGGGATAACACCGGGGAGCTGTTTTTT.

The chain combines TRBV6-6 with TRBJ2-7, with 8 positions matching TRBD1. V shed 3 bases and J 5 bases; nucleotides not matched to a gene: 6. Per the germline V gene, CDR1 is MNHNY and CDR2 is SVGAGI (reference sequence). The CDR3 covers 14 residues. This chain's CDR3 is CASSYLQGVDEQYF. CDR3 coding DNA: TGTGCCAGCAGTTATCTACAGGGGGTCGACGAGCAGTACTTC.

The CDR3 region is CASSLGTSGVEQFF. As DNA, the CDR3 is TGCGCCAGCAGCTTGGGGACTAGCGGGGTTGAGCAGTTCTTC. V usage is TRBV5-1 and J usage is TRBJ2-1, with TRBD2 matching 12 bases. This CDR3 has 14 residues. V lost 0 bases to trimming and J lost 9 bases; unmatched junction nucleotides: 1. Germline V gene data show CDR1 as SGHRS and CDR2 as YFSETQ.

This clone was found a few times. The chain links TRBV23-1 to TRBJ2-2; the match to TRBD2 covers 7 bases. TRBV23-1 belongs to the ORF category, with a function that is uncertain. J was trimmed by 5 bases and V by 4 bases; bases with no gene match: 4. This CDR3 comprises 14 residues. The CDR3 bases are TGCGCCAGCAGTCCTGGGGGGGAAACCGGGGAGCTGTTTTTT. Protein sequence: CASSPGGETGELFF.

V usage is TRBV6-1 and J usage is TRBJ2-4, with a weak D call TRBD2 (6 bases). Germline loops: CDR1 MNHNS, CDR2 SASEGT. Trimming stripped 1 base from V and 8 bases from J, with 9 bases between. The CDR3 has 13 residues. The chain's CDR3 is CASSEVGGDIQYF. The CDR3 region has the DNA TGTGCCAGCAGTGAAGTGGGAGGTGACATTCAGTACTTC.

V usage is TRBV29-1 and J usage is TRBJ2-7, with D possibly being TRBD1 (6 bases). Germline CDR1 and CDR2: SQVTM and ANQGSEA. V was shortened by 7 bases and J by 0 bases, with 10 bases between the two germline ends. The CDR3 is 12 amino acids. The CDR3, as DNA: TGCAGCGCAGAGGACAGCTCCTACGAGCAGTACTTC. It specifies CSAEDSSYEQYF.

The chain has TRBV18 and TRBJ2-3; 11 nucleotides align to TRBD1. Germline CDR1 is KGHSH and CDR2 is LQKENI. The CDR3 has 15 amino acids. V trimming: 3 bases; J trimming: 4 bases; junction bases outside the gene matches: 3. The CDR3 sequence: CASSPWTGGADTQYF. The DNA of the CDR3 is TGTGCCAGCTCACCTTGGACAGGGGGCGCAGATACGCAGTATTTT.

The chain has TRBV28 and TRBJ2-1; 9 nucleotides agree with TRBD1. Germline loops: CDR1 MDHEN, CDR2 SYDVKM. CDR3 length equals 15 residues. Trimming removed 6 bases from V and 2 bases from J; junction bases left unmatched: 5. The CDR3 DNA sequence: TGTGCCAGCAGAATCGACAGGGGGGCCTACAATGAGCAGTTCTTC. Amino acids: CASRIDRGAYNEQFF.

This clone has only one observation. V and J are TRBV19 and TRBJ2-5; no definite D call. Per the germline V gene, CDR1 is LNHDA and CDR2 is SQIVND (reference sequence). CDR3 length equals 13 residues. V was cut by 4 bases and J by 0 bases, with 6 bases left in between. The CDR3 loop reads CASSNTYQETQYF. CDR3 bases: TGTGCCAGTAGTAACACGTACCAAGAGACCCAGTACTTC.

The chain combines TRBV7-9 with TRBJ2-1, with 13 bases matching TRBD2. CDR1 and CDR2 (germline): SEHNR, FQNEAQ (reference sequence). Trimming removed 8 bases from V and 7 bases from J; junction bases left unmatched: 11. The CDR3 consists of 16 residues. DNA of the CDR3: TGTGCCAGCGTCGACTTGGGGACTAGCGGGATAAATGAGCAGTTCTTC. Translation: CASVDLGTSGINEQFF.

CDR3 loop: CASSLGGLETQYF. CDR3 DNA: TGTGCCAGCAGTTTGGGGGGACTGGAGACCCAGTACTTC. The rearrangement joins TRBV27 to TRBJ2-5, with a weak D call TRBD2 (6 bases). The CDR3 has 13 residues. CDR1 and CDR2 from the germline V gene are MNHEY and SMNVEV (reference sequence). V lost 3 bases and J lost 5, with 10 bases in between.

J is TRBJ2-2 and V is TRBV4-3; D might be TRBD2 (5 bases). The V end lost 0 bases, the J end lost 6 bases, and 17 bases lay between the germline ends. The CDR3 consists of 17 residues. Germline CDR1 reads LGHNA; CDR2 reads YSLEER. The CDR3 coding sequence is TGCGCCAGCAGCCAAGATCTCCGGGCTAGCTCATCCGGGGAGCTGTTTTTT. It specifies CASSQDLRASSSGELFF.

This clone appeared a few times. As DNA, the CDR3 is TGTGCCAGCAGCTCCAGGGGCCAGCCCCAGCATTTT. The encoded protein is CASSSRGQPQHF. The rearrangement links TRBV7-9 to TRBJ1-5; weak D call: TRBD1 (6 bases). The CDR3 spans 12 residues. Germline-derived CDR1 and CDR2 are SEHNR and FQNEAQ (reference sequence). Trimming left V 4 bases short and J 7 bases short, with 8 bases between.

This clone was picked up a small number of times. The gene calls are TRBV7-2 and TRBJ2-5, with 7 bases identical to TRBD1. Per the germline V gene, CDR1 is SGHTA and CDR2 is FQGNSA. V lost 7 bases to trimming and J lost 5 bases; unmatched junction nucleotides: 10. The CDR3 has 14 residues. This CDR3 reads CASTPQGSLETQYF. CDR3 coding DNA: TGTGCCAGCACTCCACAGGGGTCGTTGGAGACCCAGTACTTC.

This rearrangement joins TRBV25-1 to TRBJ1-1; no clear D gene. The CDR3 extends over 14 amino acids. CDR1 is MGHDK, CDR2 SYGVNS, per germline. V dropped 6 bases and J dropped 1 base, with 12 bases sitting between them. The CDR3 is CASRPAGSNTEAFF. The CDR3 DNA follows: TGTGCCAGCAGGCCGGCAGGATCGAACACTGAAGCTTTCTTT.

V and J are TRBV15 and TRBJ1-5; D ambiguous. This CDR3 has 14 amino acids. The germline gives CDR1 LNHNV, CDR2 YYDKDF (reference sequence). Trimming shortened V by 3 bases and J by 0 bases, and 6 bases separated the two germline ends. The CDR3, as DNA: TGTGCCACCAGCAGGGCCTTTAGCAATCAGCCCCAGCATTTT. Encoded protein: CATSRAFSNQPQHF.

The chain has TRBV19 and TRBJ2-2; possibly TRBD1 for D (5 bases). V lost 7 bases and J lost 4, with 10 bases in between. Germline lookup yields CDR1 LNHDA and CDR2 SQIVND (reference sequence). The CDR3 is 13 residues long. The CDR3 bases are TGTGCCAGTATTCGTAGGGGCACCGGGGAGCTGTTTTTT. Translating it yields CASIRRGTGELFF.

V usage is TRBV18 and J usage is TRBJ1-1; D ambiguous. The V gene's germline CDR1 is KGHSH and CDR2 LQKENI. The CDR3 consists of 15 residues. Between the trimmed V and J ends, which lost 3 bases and 3 bases, there was a span of 14 bases. CDR3 residues: CASSPFGGYDTEAFF. Written as DNA, the CDR3 is TGTGCCAGCTCACCTTTCGGAGGGTACGACACTGAAGCTTTCTTT.

In regard to this clone: The identical CDR3 is also encoded by other nucleotide sequences in the sample. This chain connects TRBV18 to TRBJ1-1; D is ambiguous. CDR1 and CDR2 (germline): KGHSH, LQKENI. The CDR3 sequence is 13 residues long. Trimming took off 2 bases at V and 0 bases at J, with 4 bases between the two ends. In DNA, the CDR3 is TGTGCCAGCTCACCAGGAGTGAACACTGAAGCTTTCTTT. This translates into CASSPGVNTEAFF.

The chain links TRBV7-3 to TRBJ2-5, with D uncertain. The V and J ends lost 5 bases and 1 base respectively, with 11 bases between them. CDR1 SGHTA and CDR2 FQGTGA come from the germline V gene. The CDR3 length is 14 residues. The CDR3 bases are TGTGCCAGCAGCCCACAACCTCGCCAAGAGACCCAGTACTTC. Translating it yields CASSPQPRQETQYF.

The chain has TRBV2 and TRBJ1-5; D unclear. Germline CDR1 is SNHLY and CDR2 is FYNNEI. Trimming took off 2 bases at V and 0 bases at J, with 11 bases between the two ends. This CDR3 region has 16 residues. The CDR3 nucleotides read TGTGCCAGCAGTGAAACAGTACATGATAGCAATCAGCCCCAGCATTTT. Translating it yields CASSETVHDSNQPQHF.

The V gene is TRBV27, the J gene TRBJ2-2; TRBD1 matches 9 bases. V trimming: 4 bases; J trimming: 1 base; junction bases outside the gene matches: 4. Germline CDR1 MNHEY, CDR2 SMNVEV (reference sequence). The CDR3 has 16 amino acids. CDR3 region: CASSWSGQGNTGELFF. The CDR3 bases are TGTGCCAGCAGTTGGTCGGGACAGGGGAACACCGGGGAGCTGTTTTTT.

The gene calls are TRBV28 and TRBJ1-2; D remains ambiguous. Deletions cut 5 bases from V and 0 bases from J, with 19 bases between. This CDR3 contains 17 residues. The germline V gene has CDR1 MDHEN and CDR2 SYDVKM. The CDR3 reads CASSLEDTHPANYGYTF. In DNA, the CDR3 is TGTGCCAGCAGTCTCGAAGACACTCACCCAGCTAACTATGGCTACACCTTC.

Concerning this clone: At one end the junction does not follow the germline gene, possibly because of a read error. The chain uses TRBV7-7 and TRBJ2-3; 8 nucleotides agree with TRBD2. The CDR3 has 15 residues. Germline V gives CDR1 SSHAT, CDR2 FNYEAQ (reference sequence). The DNA for the CDR3 is TGTGCTAGCAGTCCCGGGGGGGGTTCCACAGATACGCAGTATTTT. Translating gives CASSPGGGSTDTQYF.

The CDR3 DNA follows: TGTGCCAGCAGTGAAGCGGGGCTTTTGAGCTACACCTTC. It translates to CASSEAGLLSYTF. V usage is TRBV2 and J usage is TRBJ1-2; maybe TRBD1 (5 bases). V lost 0 bases and J 9 bases, leaving 11 bases between the germline ends. The CDR3 spans 13 residues. Germline V CDR1 and CDR2: SNHLY, FYNNEI. Combining the CDR3 with reference TRBV2 and TRBJ1-2 gives the whole variable domain EPEVTQTPSHQVTQMGQEVILRCVPISNHLYFYWYRQILGQKVEFLVSFYNNEISEKSEIFDDQFSVERPDGSNFTLKIRSTKLEDSAMYFCASSEAGLLSYTFGSGTRLTVV.

The rearrangement joins TRBV2 to TRBJ1-1; D not certain. There are 12 residues in the CDR3. V shed 6 bases and J shed 7 bases, with 12 bases lying between them. Per germline, CDR1 SNHLY and CDR2 FYNNEI. CDR3 nucleotide sequence: TGTGCCAGCAGCCCAGGAATCCATGAAGCTTTCTTT. This gives the protein CASSPGIHEAFF.

The sample holds a few counts of this clone. Here the CDR3 reads CASSKTNSEQYF. CDR3 sequence (DNA): TGTGCCAGCAGCAAGACTAACTCCGAGCAGTACTTC. The V call is TRBV13, the J call TRBJ2-7; tentative D call: TRBD2 (5 bases). This CDR3 is 12 amino acids long. CDR1 and CDR2 from the germline V gene are PRHDT and FYEKMQ (reference sequence). V shed 5 bases and J shed 6 bases, with 11 bases lying between them.

The chain employs TRBV5-1 and TRBJ2-7, with TRBD1 identical over 12 bases. From germline, CDR1 is SGHRS and CDR2 YFSETQ. CDR3 length equals 17 residues. The V segment lost 4 bases and the J segment 5 bases; nucleotides outside the gene matches: 13. CDR3 in DNA: TGCGCCAGCAGCCCCCCGCGAGGGACAGGGGGCAGCGACGAGCAGTACTTC. Residues: CASSPPRGTGGSDEQYF. Looking up the rest from reference TRBV5-1 and TRBJ2-7 gives the full variable domain: KAGVTQTPRYLIKTRGQQVTLSCSPISGHRSVSWYQQTPGQGLQFLFEYFSETQRNKGNFPGRFSGRQFSNSRSEMNVSTLELGDSALYLCASSPPRGTGGSDEQYFGPGTRLTVT.